These 31 T cell receptor beta chains were sequenced from one sample in a study of blood T cell repertoires in COVID-19. Data came from immunoSEQ multiplex PCR; TCRdb stores just in-frame clones and leaves some out. Seen here are over 10,000 clones, 71% observed once, and the top ten hold approximately 6%. The sequenced sample consisted of peripheral blood. These receptors came from a man between 60 and 75 years old with COVID-19, enrolled during active disease.

The chain employs TRBV3-1 (or the pseudogene TRBV3-2) and TRBJ1-1, with 10 bases fitting TRBD1. This CDR3 has 15 amino acids. The V gene's germline CDR1 is LGHDT and CDR2 YNNKEL (reference sequence). With V trimmed by 2 bases and J by 1 base, 1 base remained unmatched. The chain's CDR3 is CASSQWDRGNTEAFF. The CDR3 DNA reads as TGTGCCAGCAGCCAATGGGACAGGGGGAACACTGAAGCTTTCTTT.

This clone was seen just once. The chain joins TRBV29-1 to TRBJ1-1; unclear D gene. This CDR3 is 13 amino acids long. Trimming shortened V by 7 bases and J by 1 base, and 13 bases separated the two germline ends. From germline, CDR1 is SQVTM and CDR2 ANQGSEA. This CDR3 is CSARVGSNTEAFF. The CDR3 DNA reads TGCAGCGCCCGGGTAGGTTCGAACACTGAAGCTTTCTTT.

This clone was observed a handful of times. V gene TRBV6-5 combines with J gene TRBJ1-4; D remains unclear. The germline CDR1 and CDR2 sequences are MNHEY and SVGAGI. V lost 6 bases to trimming and J lost 8 bases, with 19 bases between them. The CDR3 sequence is 15 residues long. CDR3 in DNA: TGTGCCAGCAGGGTTAGACCGAGGGCGGGGGAAAAACTGTTTTTT. Protein sequence: CASRVRPRAGEKLFF.

The chain has TRBV7-2 and TRBJ1-6; 8 bases agree with TRBD1. This CDR3 comprises 16 residues. The germline V gene encodes CDR1 SGHTA and CDR2 FQGNSA. Germline trimming cut 4 bases from V and 8 bases from J; bases unmatched to any gene: 10. Here the CDR3 DNA reads TGTGCCAGCAGCTCTTCGACAGGGGAGTTTTATTCACCCCTCCACTTT. It specifies CASSSSTGEFYSPLHF.

The chain combines TRBV7-3 with TRBJ2-3; 10 bases agree with TRBD2. The CDR3 contains 15 residues. CDR1 SGHTA and CDR2 FQGTGA come from the germline V gene. The V gene end was trimmed by 5 bases and the J gene end by 3 bases; junction bases not matched to a gene: 5. As DNA, the CDR3 is TGTGCCAGCAGCATCACGGGACTAGCGACAGATACGCAGTATTTT. Translated: CASSITGLATDTQYF.

This chain uses TRBV15 with TRBJ2-3, with 7 nucleotides matching TRBD1. Germline lookup yields CDR1 LNHNV and CDR2 YYDKDF (reference sequence). Trimming cost V 9 bases and J 2 bases; bases outside gene matches: 5. There are 13 residues in the CDR3. CDR3 loop: CATGGFATDTQYF. The DNA of the CDR3 is TGTGCCACAGGGGGCTTTGCCACAGATACGCAGTATTTT.

CDR3 residues: CASSQDRGTIHYNEQFF. The CDR3 DNA reads TGTGCCAGCAGCCAAGATCGCGGGACTATTCACTACAATGAGCAGTTCTTC. J is TRBJ2-1 and V is TRBV14, with 7 bases that match TRBD2. Unmatched junction bases numbered 8, after V lost 0 bases and J lost 3 bases. The CDR3 sequence is 17 residues long. Per germline, CDR1 SGHDN and CDR2 FVKESK.

The chain joins TRBV5-4 to TRBJ2-5; the match to TRBD2 covers 7 bases. Germline V gene data show CDR1 as SGHNT and CDR2 as YYREEE (reference sequence). V gave up 3 bases and J gave up 4 bases; unmatched junction bases: 15. This CDR3 region has 17 residues. In DNA, the CDR3 is TGTGCCAGCAGCTGGGGAGGGCTTCAAATAGATAGAGAGACCCAGTACTTC. Translating it yields CASSWGGLQIDRETQYF.

V usage is TRBV19 and J usage is TRBJ1-6, with a weak D call TRBD1 (6 bases). Germline CDR1 and CDR2: LNHDA and SQIVND (reference sequence). V dropped 7 bases and J dropped 9 bases, with 16 bases sitting between them. This CDR3 is 14 amino acids long. CDR3 residues: CASKENRVSSPLHF. The DNA for the CDR3 is TGTGCCAGTAAGGAGAACAGGGTCAGTTCACCCCTCCACTTT.

The rearrangement uses TRBV5-1 and TRBJ1-4; D unclear. The CDR3 consists of 16 residues. The V end lost 2 bases, the J end lost 3 bases, and 14 bases lay between the germline ends. Per germline, CDR1 SGHRS and CDR2 YFSETQ. The CDR3: CASSFRQVEANEKLFF. CDR3 in DNA: TGCGCCAGCAGCTTTAGGCAGGTGGAGGCTAATGAAAAACTGTTTTTT.

This clone was observed a few times. The chain links TRBV12-5 to TRBJ2-1, with 9 positions matching TRBD1. Germline V gene data show CDR1 as LGHNT and CDR2 as FRNRAP. The length of the CDR3 is 16 residues. The ends lost 0 bases at V and 9 bases at J; junction bases unmatched: 9. The CDR3: CASGLVPDRGGGEQFF. In DNA, the CDR3 is TGTGCTAGTGGTTTGGTCCCGGACAGGGGCGGGGGTGAGCAGTTCTTC.

The chain carries TRBV30 and TRBJ2-5; D uncertain. Trimming cost V 4 bases and J 5 bases, with 20 bases left between them. The germline gives CDR1 GTSNPN, CDR2 SVGIG (reference sequence). The CDR3 covers 15 residues. As DNA, the CDR3 is TGTGCCTGGAAGCATTTCGCATCATCGAGGGAGACCCAGTACTTC. It codes for CAWKHFASSRETQYF.

The chain is built from TRBV19 and TRBJ2-5, with D possibly being TRBD1 (5 bases). V dropped 1 base and J dropped 5 bases, with 8 bases sitting between them. The germline V gene encodes CDR1 LNHDA and CDR2 SQIVND (reference sequence). CDR3 size: 13 residues. Written as DNA, the CDR3 is TGTGCCAGTAGTATAGGTGGGGCGGAGACCCAGTACTTC. Its protein product is CASSIGGAETQYF.

V is TRBV6-5 and J is TRBJ2-7; D remains ambiguous. Looked up from germline, CDR1 is MNHEY and CDR2 is SVGAGI. V was clipped by 5 bases and J by 8 bases, with 13 bases between them. This CDR3 is 12 amino acids long. CDR3 coding DNA: TGTGCCAGCAGTCCTGACATGTTCCAGCAGTACTTC. Protein sequence: CASSPDMFQQYF.

This clone was picked up a small number of times. This sequence joins TRBV6-6 and TRBJ2-2, with TRBD1 as a possible D gene (5 bases). CDR1 is MNHNY and CDR2 is SVGAGI in the germline V gene (reference sequence). V was clipped by 4 bases and J by 4 bases, with 13 bases between them. This CDR3 has 15 amino acids. CDR3 nucleotide sequence: TGTGCCAGCAGTTTACGACGCGACAGCACCGGGGAGCTGTTTTTT. Protein product: CASSLRRDSTGELFF.

The chain couples TRBV13 to TRBJ1-2; a possible D gene is TRBD1 (6 bases). The CDR3 runs 16 residues. Per the germline V gene, CDR1 is PRHDT and CDR2 is FYEKMQ (reference sequence). Trimming took 3 bases from V and 6 from J, leaving 20 bases between them. The CDR3 sequence is CASSFGSEQGLDGYTF. The CDR3 DNA reads as TGTGCCAGCAGCTTCGGTTCCGAACAGGGATTAGATGGCTACACCTTC.

This clone was seen more than once but under ten times. The genes are TRBV19 and TRBJ1-1; TRBD1 matches 10 bases. V lost 5 bases, J lost 2 bases, and 5 bases stayed unmatched. This CDR3 has 15 amino acids. Per germline, CDR1 LNHDA and CDR2 SQIVND (reference sequence). In DNA form, the CDR3 reads TGTGCCAGTAGTCCGACAGGGGGCTCTAACACTGAAGCTTTCTTT. Translated, it gives CASSPTGGSNTEAFF.

The V gene is TRBV7-9, the J gene TRBJ2-7; perhaps TRBD2 as D (6 bases). The V end lost 2 bases, the J end lost 2 bases, and 16 bases lay between the germline ends. This CDR3 is 16 amino acids long. Germline V lookup: CDR1 SEHNR, CDR2 FQNEAQ (reference sequence). In nucleotides, the CDR3 is TGTGCCAGCAGCTTACGCGGGACGTCTTGGCCCTACGAGCAGTACTTC. It specifies CASSLRGTSWPYEQYF.

This chain connects TRBV14 to TRBJ1-1; possibly TRBD1 for D (6 bases). This CDR3 spans 13 amino acids. Germline-derived CDR1 and CDR2 are SGHDN and FVKESK. V was pared by 3 bases and J by 7 bases, with 12 bases between. The CDR3 nucleotides are TGTGCCAGCAGCCATTTCCAACAGGGTGAAGCTTTCTTT. Translated, it gives CASSHFQQGEAFF.

The V gene is TRBV5-4, the J gene TRBJ2-1, with a weak D call TRBD1 (6 bases). V lost 6 bases and J lost 6, with 22 bases in between. The germline gives CDR1 SGHNT, CDR2 YYREEE (reference sequence). This CDR3 is built from 16 residues. CDR3 residues: CASTPWGTLSGNEQFF. The CDR3 DNA is TGTGCCAGCACTCCCTGGGGGACATTATCGGGCAATGAGCAGTTCTTC. Full variable domain (remainder filled in from reference TRBV5-4 and TRBJ2-1): ETGVTQSPTHLIKTRGQQVTLRCSSQSGHNTVSWYQQALGQGPQFIFQYYREEENGRGNFPPRFSGLQFPNYSSELNVNALELDDSALYLCASTPWGTLSGNEQFFGPGTRLTVL.

CDR3 residues: CARPTSSYEQYV. The CDR3 DNA reads as TGTGCCCGCCCCACTAGCTCCTACGAGCAGTACGTC. The V gene is TRBV2, the J gene TRBJ2-7; perhaps TRBD2 as D (5 bases). V lost 11 bases and J 0 bases, leaving 11 bases between the germline ends. Germline V gene sequence: CDR1 SNHLY, CDR2 FYNNEI. The CDR3 length is 12 residues.

The V and J genes are TRBV7-9 and TRBJ2-2; D remains ambiguous. The V gene lost 3 bases and the J gene lost 0 bases, with 5 bases spanning the gap. Germline CDR1 and CDR2: SEHNR and FQNEAQ (reference sequence). The CDR3 contains 14 residues. CDR3 in amino acids: CASSFGANTGELFF. The CDR3 nucleotides are TGTGCCAGCAGCTTCGGAGCGAACACCGGGGAGCTGTTTTTT.

The chain has TRBV7-8 and TRBJ2-7, with 11 bases identical to TRBD2. The J segment lost 3 bases and the V segment lost 4 bases, leaving 11 bases of the junction unmatched. Germline-derived CDR1 and CDR2 are SGHVS and FQNEAQ. The CDR3 runs to 17 residues. CDR3 loop: CASSSKSSGRAFYEQYV. In nucleotides, the CDR3 is TGTGCCAGCAGCTCCAAAAGTAGCGGGAGGGCCTTCTACGAGCAGTACGTC.

The chain has TRBV28 and TRBJ2-7, with 7 nucleotides matching TRBD1. The CDR3 has 16 residues. J gave up 2 bases and V 2 bases, and 9 bases lay outside the gene matches. The germline gives CDR1 MDHEN, CDR2 SYDVKM. The CDR3, as DNA: TGTGCCAGCAGTTTAACCACCGGACAGGCGGCCTACGAGCAGTACTTC. Amino acid sequence: CASSLTTGQAAYEQYF. Full variable domain (rest looked up from reference TRBV28 and TRBJ2-7): DVKVTQSSRYLVKRTGEKVFLECVQDMDHENMFWYRQDPGLGLRLIYFSYDVKMKEKGDIPEGYSVSREKKERFSLILESASTNQTSMYLCASSLTTGQAAYEQYFGPGTRLTVT.

V and J are TRBV2 and TRBJ1-5; TRBD1 matches 10 bases. V lost 7 bases, J lost 1 base, and 1 base stayed unmatched. Germline V lookup: CDR1 SNHLY, CDR2 FYNNEI. The CDR3 covers 14 residues. The CDR3 bases are TGTGCCAGCACGGGACAGGGGAGCAATCAGCCCCAGCATTTT. Protein sequence: CASTGQGSNQPQHF.

This chain links TRBV24-1 with TRBJ2-7; D is possibly TRBD2 (6 bases). Trimming stripped 6 bases from V and 2 bases from J, with 19 bases between. The CDR3 sequence is 16 residues long. Germline V gives CDR1 KGHDR, CDR2 SFDVKD. The CDR3 spells CATSHPGGVPTYEQYV. The DNA of the CDR3 is TGTGCCACCAGTCATCCGGGCGGGGTTCCTACCTACGAGCAGTACGTC.

V and J are TRBV19 and TRBJ1-3; D gene ambiguous. V dropped 4 bases and J dropped 9 bases, with 7 bases sitting between them. This CDR3 region has 11 residues. CDR1 LNHDA and CDR2 SQIVND come from the germline V gene (reference sequence). Here the CDR3 reads CASSNPGTIYF. In DNA, the CDR3 is TGTGCCAGTAGTAACCCCGGCACCATATATTTT.

This chain joins TRBV7-6 and TRBJ2-3; tentative D call: TRBD2 (6 bases). In germline, CDR1 is SGHVS, CDR2 FNYEAQ. This CDR3 has 15 residues. Trimming removed 2 bases from V and 2 bases from J, with 11 bases in between. The CDR3 bases are TGTGCCAGCAGCTTATACGGGGGAAACACAGATACGCAGTATTTT. It encodes CASSLYGGNTDTQYF.

V usage is TRBV2 and J usage is TRBJ1-5; TRBD1 agrees at 10 bases. This CDR3 region has 15 residues. The J segment lost 6 bases and the V segment lost 7 bases, leaving 9 bases of the junction unmatched. In germline, CDR1 is SNHLY, CDR2 FYNNEI. The CDR3 region is CASTQEGQGSQPQHF. CDR3 DNA: TGTGCCAGCACCCAAGAGGGACAGGGGAGTCAGCCCCAGCATTTT.

This chain connects TRBV2 to TRBJ2-7; TRBD2 agrees at 12 bases. CDR1 and CDR2 (germline): SNHLY, FYNNEI. The CDR3 length is 13 residues. J lost 9 bases, V lost 7 bases, and 7 bases had no gene match. The CDR3 loop reads CASNGLAGLWQYV. The CDR3 nucleotides are TGTGCCAGCAACGGACTAGCGGGGCTATGGCAGTACGTC.

This clone was seen only once. The genes are TRBV7-9 and TRBJ2-3; D is undetermined. Germline V gene data show CDR1 as SEHNR and CDR2 as FQNEAQ (reference sequence). This CDR3 is built from 13 residues. Trimming shortened V by 2 bases and J by 5 bases, and 8 bases separated the two germline ends. CDR3 DNA: TGTGCCAGCAGCTTAAATTCCGGAGATACGCAGTATTTT. It encodes CASSLNSGDTQYF. The full variable domain, its missing parts supplied by reference TRBV7-9 and TRBJ2-3, is DTGVSQNPRHKITKRGQNVTFRCDPISEHNRLYWYRQTLGQGPEFLTYFQNEAQLEKSRLLSDRFSAERPKGSFSTLEIQRTEQGDSAMYLCASSLNSGDTQYFGPGTRLTVL.